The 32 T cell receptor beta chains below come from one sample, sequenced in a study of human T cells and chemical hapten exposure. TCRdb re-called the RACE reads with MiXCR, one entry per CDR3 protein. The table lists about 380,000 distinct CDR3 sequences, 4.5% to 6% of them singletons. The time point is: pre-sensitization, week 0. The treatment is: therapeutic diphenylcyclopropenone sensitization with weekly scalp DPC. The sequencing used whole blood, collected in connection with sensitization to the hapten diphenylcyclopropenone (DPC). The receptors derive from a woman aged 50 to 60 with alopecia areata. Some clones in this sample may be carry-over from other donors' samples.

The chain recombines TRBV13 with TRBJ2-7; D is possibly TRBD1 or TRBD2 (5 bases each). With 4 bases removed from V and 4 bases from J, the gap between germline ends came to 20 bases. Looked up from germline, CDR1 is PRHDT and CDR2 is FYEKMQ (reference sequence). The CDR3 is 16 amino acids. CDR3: CASSSTTPGTDYEQYF. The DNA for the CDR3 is TGTGCCAGCAGCTCCACTACTCCTGGGACGGATTACGAGCAGTACTTC.

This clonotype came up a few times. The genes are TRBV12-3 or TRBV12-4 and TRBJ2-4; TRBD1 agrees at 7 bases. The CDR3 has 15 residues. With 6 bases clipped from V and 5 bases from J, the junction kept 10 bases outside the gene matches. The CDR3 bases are TGTGCCAGCAGCTCTTACAACAGGGGTGAAAACATTCAGTACTTC. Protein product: CASSSYNRGENIQYF.

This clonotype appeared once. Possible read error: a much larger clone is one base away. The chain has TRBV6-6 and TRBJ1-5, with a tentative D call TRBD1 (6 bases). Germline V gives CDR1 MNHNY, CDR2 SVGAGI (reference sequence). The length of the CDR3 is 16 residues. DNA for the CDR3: TGTGCCAGCGAACCCGCCCAGGGGATAGGCAAACAGCCCCAGCATTTT. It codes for CASEPAQGIGKQPQHF.

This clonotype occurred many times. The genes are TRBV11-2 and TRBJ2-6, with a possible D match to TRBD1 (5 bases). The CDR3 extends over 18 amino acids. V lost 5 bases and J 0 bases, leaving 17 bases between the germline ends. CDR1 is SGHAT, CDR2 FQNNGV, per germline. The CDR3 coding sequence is TGTGCCAGCAGCGGTGGGGCAGGCGTCCTCTCTGGGGCCAACGTCCTGACTTTC. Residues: CASSGGAGVLSGANVLTF.

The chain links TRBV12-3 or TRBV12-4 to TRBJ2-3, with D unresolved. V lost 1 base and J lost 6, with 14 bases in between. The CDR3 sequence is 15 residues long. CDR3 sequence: CASSLVRSPGDTQYF. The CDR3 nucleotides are TGTGCCAGCAGTTTAGTCCGGTCTCCCGGGGATACGCAGTATTTT.

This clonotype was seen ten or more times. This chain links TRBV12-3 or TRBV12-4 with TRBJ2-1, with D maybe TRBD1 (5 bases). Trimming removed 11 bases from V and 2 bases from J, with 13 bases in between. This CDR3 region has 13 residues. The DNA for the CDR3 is TGTGCCGTCGGGCAGGGCACCTACAATGAGCAGTTCTTC. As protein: CAVGQGTYNEQFF.

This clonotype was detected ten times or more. The chain's CDR3 is CSVHRPVGTEAFF. The CDR3, as DNA: TGCAGCGTGCACAGACCAGTAGGCACTGAAGCTTTCTTT. The genes are TRBV29-1 and TRBJ1-1; D not resolved. The CDR3 is 13 amino acids. CDR1 SQVTM and CDR2 ANQGSEA come from the germline V gene. Trimming shortened V by 6 bases and J by 4 bases, and 15 bases separated the two germline ends.

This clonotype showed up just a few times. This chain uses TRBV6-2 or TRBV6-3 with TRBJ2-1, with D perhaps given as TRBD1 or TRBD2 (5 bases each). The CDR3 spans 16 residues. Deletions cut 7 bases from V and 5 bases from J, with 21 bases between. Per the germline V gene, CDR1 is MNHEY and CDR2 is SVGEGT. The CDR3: CASTSLGDEPHNEQFF. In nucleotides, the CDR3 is TGTGCCAGCACTAGCTTAGGGGACGAGCCCCACAATGAGCAGTTCTTC.

The CDR3 coding sequence is TGTGCCAGCGGACCGCAACAGGGAATTGGTCAGCCCCAGCATTTT. Translation gives CASGPQQGIGQPQHF. The rearrangement links TRBV7-2 to TRBJ1-5, with a possible D match to TRBD1 (6 bases). Deletions cut 8 bases from V and 6 bases from J, with 20 bases between. The CDR3 totals 15 residues. CDR1 is SGHTA, CDR2 FQGNSA, per germline.

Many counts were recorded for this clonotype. CDR3 sequence: CASNPGHILLSGNTIYF. The CDR3 DNA is TGTGCCAGCAACCCGGGACACATACTACTCTCTGGAAACACCATATATTTT. The genes are TRBV6-1 and TRBJ1-3; D perhaps matches TRBD1 (6 bases). V dropped 7 bases and J dropped 0 bases, with 19 bases sitting between them. Per germline, CDR1 MNHNS and CDR2 SASEGT. This CDR3 spans 17 amino acids.

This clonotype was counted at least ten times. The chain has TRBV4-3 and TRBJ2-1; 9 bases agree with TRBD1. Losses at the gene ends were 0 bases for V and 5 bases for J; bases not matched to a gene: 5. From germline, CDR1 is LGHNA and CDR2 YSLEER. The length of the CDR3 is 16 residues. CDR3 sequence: CASSQDWGQGHNEQFF. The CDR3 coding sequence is TGCGCCAGCAGCCAAGATTGGGGACAGGGCCACAATGAGCAGTTCTTC.

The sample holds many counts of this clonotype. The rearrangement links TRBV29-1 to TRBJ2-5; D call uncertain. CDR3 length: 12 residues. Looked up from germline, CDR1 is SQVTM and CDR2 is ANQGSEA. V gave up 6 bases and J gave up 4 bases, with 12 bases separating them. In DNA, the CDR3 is TGCAGCGTAATTTACAGAGGAGAGACCCAGTACTTC. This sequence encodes CSVIYRGETQYF. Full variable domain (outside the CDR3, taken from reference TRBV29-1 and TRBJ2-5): SAVISQKPSRDICQRGTSLTIQCQVDSQVTMMFWYRQQPGQSLTLIATANQGSEATYESGFVIDKFPISRPNLTFSTLTVSNMSPEDSSIYLCSVIYRGETQYFGPGTRLLVL.

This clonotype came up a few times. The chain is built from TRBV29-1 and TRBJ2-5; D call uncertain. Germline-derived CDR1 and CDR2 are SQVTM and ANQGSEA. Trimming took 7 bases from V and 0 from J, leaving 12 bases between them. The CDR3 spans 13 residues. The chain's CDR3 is CSAVGEYQETQYF. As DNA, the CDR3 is TGCAGCGCGGTAGGCGAGTACCAAGAGACCCAGTACTTC. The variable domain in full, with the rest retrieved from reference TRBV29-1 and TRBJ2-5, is SAVISQKPSRDICQRGTSLTIQCQVDSQVTMMFWYRQQPGQSLTLIATANQGSEATYESGFVIDKFPISRPNLTFSTLTVSNMSPEDSSIYLCSAVGEYQETQYFGPGTRLLVL.

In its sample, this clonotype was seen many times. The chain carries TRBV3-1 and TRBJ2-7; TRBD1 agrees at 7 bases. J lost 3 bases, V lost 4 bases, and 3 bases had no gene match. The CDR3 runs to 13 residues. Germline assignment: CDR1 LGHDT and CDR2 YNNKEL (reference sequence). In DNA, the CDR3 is TGTGCCAGCAGCCCAGGGGGTAACTACGAGCAGTACTTC. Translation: CASSPGGNYEQYF.

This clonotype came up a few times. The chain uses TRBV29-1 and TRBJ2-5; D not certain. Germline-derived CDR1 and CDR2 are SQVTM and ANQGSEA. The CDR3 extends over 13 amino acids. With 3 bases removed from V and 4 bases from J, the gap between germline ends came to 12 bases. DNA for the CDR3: TGCAGCGTTGACATTTGGACCAGAGAGACCCAGTACTTC. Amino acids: CSVDIWTRETQYF.

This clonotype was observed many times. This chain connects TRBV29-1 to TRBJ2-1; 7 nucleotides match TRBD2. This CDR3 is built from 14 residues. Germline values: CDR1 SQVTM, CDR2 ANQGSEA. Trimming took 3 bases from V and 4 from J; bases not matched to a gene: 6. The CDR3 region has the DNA TGCAGCGTTGACTCCAGCGGGATGTACAATGAGCAGTTCTTC. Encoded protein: CSVDSSGMYNEQFF.

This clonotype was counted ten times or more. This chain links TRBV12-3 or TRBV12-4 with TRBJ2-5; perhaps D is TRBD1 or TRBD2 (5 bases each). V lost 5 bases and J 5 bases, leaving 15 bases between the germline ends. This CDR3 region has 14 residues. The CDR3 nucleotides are TGTGCCAGCAGTCTCATTGGGGGATTGGAGACCCAGTACTTC. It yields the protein CASSLIGGLETQYF.

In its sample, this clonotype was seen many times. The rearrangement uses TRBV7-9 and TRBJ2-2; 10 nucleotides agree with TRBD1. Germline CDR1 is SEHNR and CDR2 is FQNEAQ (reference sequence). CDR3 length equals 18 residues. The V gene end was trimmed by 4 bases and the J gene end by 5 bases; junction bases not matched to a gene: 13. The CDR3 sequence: CASSSWTGGSFETGELFF. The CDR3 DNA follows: TGTGCCAGCAGCTCTTGGACAGGGGGATCTTTCGAGACCGGGGAGCTGTTTTTT.

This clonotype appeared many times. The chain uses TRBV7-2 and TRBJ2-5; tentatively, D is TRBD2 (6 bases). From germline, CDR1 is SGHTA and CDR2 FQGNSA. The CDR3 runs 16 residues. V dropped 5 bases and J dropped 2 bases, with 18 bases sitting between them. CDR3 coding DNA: TGTGCCAGCAGCCTCAGCTCGGGACTCCTGCAAGAGACCCAGTACTTC. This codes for CASSLSSGLLQETQYF.

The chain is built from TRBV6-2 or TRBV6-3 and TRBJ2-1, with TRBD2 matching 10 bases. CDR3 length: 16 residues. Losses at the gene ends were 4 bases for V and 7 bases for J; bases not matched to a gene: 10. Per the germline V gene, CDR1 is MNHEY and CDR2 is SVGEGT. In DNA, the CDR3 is TGTGCCAGCAGTTCCCTCTCTAGCGGGAGTTTAAATGAGCAGTTCTTC. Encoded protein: CASSSLSSGSLNEQFF.

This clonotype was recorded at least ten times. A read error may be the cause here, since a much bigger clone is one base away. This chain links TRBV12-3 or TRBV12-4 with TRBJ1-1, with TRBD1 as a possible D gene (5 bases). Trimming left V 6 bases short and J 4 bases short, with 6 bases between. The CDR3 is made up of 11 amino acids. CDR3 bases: TGTGCCAGCAGGCAGGGCACTGAAGCTTTCTTT. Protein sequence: CASRQGTEAFF.

This CDR3 is CATLAGSTDTQYF. CDR3 DNA sequence: TGTGCCACCTTAGCGGGGAGCACAGATACGCAGTATTTT. The chain carries TRBV27 and TRBJ2-3, with TRBD2 identical over 8 bases. With 10 bases clipped from V and 0 bases from J, the junction kept 3 bases outside the gene matches. The CDR3 has 13 residues. CDR1 and CDR2 (germline): MNHEY, SMNVEV (reference sequence).

CDR3 protein: CASIPGTVVYNSPLHF. CDR3 bases: TGTGCCAGCATCCCCGGGACTGTCGTCTATAATTCACCCCTCCACTTT. The chain joins TRBV5-4 to TRBJ1-6, with D possibly matching TRBD1 (5 bases). Germline V lookup: CDR1 SGHNT, CDR2 YYREEE (reference sequence). V was pared by 6 bases and J by 3 bases, with 16 bases between. The CDR3 is 16 residues long.

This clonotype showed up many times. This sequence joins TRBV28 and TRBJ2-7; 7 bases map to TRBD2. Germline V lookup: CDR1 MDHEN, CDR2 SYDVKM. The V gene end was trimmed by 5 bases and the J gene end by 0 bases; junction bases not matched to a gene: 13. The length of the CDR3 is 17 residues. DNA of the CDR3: TGTGCCAGCAGTGCGACCTGGACTAAGCGGGACTCCTACGAGCAGTACTTC. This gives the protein CASSATWTKRDSYEQYF.

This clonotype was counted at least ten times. This CDR3 reads CASSVGSGGETQYF. For the CDR3, the DNA is TGTGCCAGCAGCGTAGGTAGCGGGGGTGAGACCCAGTACTTC. V gene TRBV9 combines with J gene TRBJ2-5; 9 bases map to TRBD2. Germline lookup yields CDR1 SGDLS and CDR2 YYNGEE. This CDR3 is 14 amino acids long. Trimming took 0 bases from V and 5 from J; bases not matched to a gene: 2.

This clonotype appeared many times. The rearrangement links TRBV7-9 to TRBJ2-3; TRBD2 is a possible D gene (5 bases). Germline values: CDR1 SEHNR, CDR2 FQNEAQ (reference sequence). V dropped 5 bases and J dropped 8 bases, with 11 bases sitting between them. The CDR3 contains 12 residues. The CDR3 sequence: CASSDLAGTQYF. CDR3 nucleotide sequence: TGTGCCAGCAGCGACCTAGCTGGTACGCAGTATTTT. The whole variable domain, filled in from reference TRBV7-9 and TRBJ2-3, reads DTGVSQNPRHKITKRGQNVTFRCDPISEHNRLYWYRQTLGQGPEFLTYFQNEAQLEKSRLLSDRFSAERPKGSFSTLEIQRTEQGDSAMYLCASSDLAGTQYFGPGTRLTVL.

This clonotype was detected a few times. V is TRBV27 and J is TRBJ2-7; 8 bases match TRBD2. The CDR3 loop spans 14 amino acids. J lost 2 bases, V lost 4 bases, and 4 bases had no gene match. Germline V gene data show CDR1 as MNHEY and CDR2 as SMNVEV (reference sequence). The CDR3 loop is CASSWAGGTYEQYF. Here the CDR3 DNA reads TGTGCCAGCAGTTGGGCGGGGGGTACCTACGAGCAGTACTTC.

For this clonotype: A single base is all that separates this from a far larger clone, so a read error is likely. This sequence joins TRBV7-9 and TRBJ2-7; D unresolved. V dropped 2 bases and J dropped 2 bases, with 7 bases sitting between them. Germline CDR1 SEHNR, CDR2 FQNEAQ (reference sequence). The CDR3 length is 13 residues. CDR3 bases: TGTGCCAGCAGCTTATGGGCCACCTACGAGCAGTACTTC. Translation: CASSLWATYEQYF.

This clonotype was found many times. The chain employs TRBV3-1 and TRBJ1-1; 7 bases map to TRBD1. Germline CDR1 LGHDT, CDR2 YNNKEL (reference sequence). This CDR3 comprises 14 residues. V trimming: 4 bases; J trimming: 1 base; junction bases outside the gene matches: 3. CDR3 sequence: CASSRRQGNTEAFF. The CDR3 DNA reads TGTGCCAGCAGCCGGAGACAGGGGAACACTGAAGCTTTCTTT.

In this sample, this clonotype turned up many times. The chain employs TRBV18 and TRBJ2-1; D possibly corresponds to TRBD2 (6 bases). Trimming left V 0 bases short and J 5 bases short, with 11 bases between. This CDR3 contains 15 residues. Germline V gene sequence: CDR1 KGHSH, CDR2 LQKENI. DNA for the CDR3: TGTGCCAGCTCACCACCGGGACTGACTCACAATGAGCAGTTCTTC. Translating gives CASSPPGLTHNEQFF.

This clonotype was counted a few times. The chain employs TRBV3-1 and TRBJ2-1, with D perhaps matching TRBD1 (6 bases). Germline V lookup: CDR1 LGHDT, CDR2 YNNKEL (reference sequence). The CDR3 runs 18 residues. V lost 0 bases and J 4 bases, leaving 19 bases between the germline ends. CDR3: CASSQDRGGGQFYNEQFF. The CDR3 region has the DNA TGTGCCAGCAGCCAAGATCGTGGTGGAGGACAGTTTTACAATGAGCAGTTCTTC.

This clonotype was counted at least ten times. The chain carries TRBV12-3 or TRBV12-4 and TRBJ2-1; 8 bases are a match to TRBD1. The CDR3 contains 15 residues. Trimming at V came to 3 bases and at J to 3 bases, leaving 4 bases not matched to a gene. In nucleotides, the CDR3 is TGTGCCAGCAGTTTGGGTGGACAGGGCTACAATGAGCAGTTCTTC. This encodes CASSLGGQGYNEQFF.